The 2 T cell receptor beta chains presented below share a single source sample, sequenced in a study of post-analysis software for immune sequencing data. Study outcomes and limitations: In patients, TRBV5-6, TRBV5-1 and TRBV20-1 belonged to five or six TRBV segments found more frequently than in controls.

The TCR beta cDNA libraries contained unique molecular identifiers. TCRdb redid the calling of the PCR reads with MiXCR, one entry per CDR3 protein. The table lists a few hundred thousand distinct CDR3 sequences, roughly 40% of them singletons. Antigens of these TCRs are unknown. Input material: blood. The receptors derive from a girl aged 2-15 years with multiple sclerosis.

V is TRBV12-3 or TRBV12-4 and J is TRBJ2-4, with 8 bases fitting TRBD1. V shed 4 bases and J 2 bases; nucleotides not matched to a gene: 7. CDR3 length: 16 amino acids. The CDR3 coding sequence is TGTGCCAGCAGTTCAAGCGACAGGGGACCCAAAAACATTCAGTACTTC. It is translated as CASSSSDRGPKNIQYF.

The chain links TRBV5-1 to TRBJ1-5; unclear D gene. Germline CDR1 reads SGHRS; CDR2 reads YFSETQ. This CDR3 is 13 amino acids long. Trimming pared 8 bases from V and 5 bases from J, leaving 14 bases between. This CDR3 is CASNLNRDQPQHF. The CDR3 nucleotides read TGCGCCAGTAACCTAAATCGGGATCAGCCCCAGCATTTT.